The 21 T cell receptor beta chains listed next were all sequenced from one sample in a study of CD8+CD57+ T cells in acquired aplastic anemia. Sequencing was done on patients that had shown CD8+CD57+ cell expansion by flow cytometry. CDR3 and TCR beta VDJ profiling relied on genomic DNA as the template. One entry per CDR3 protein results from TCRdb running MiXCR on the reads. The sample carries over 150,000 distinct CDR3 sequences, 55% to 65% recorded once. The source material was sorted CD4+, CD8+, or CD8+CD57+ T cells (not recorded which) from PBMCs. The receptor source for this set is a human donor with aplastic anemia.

CDR3 nucleotides: TGTGCCAGCAGTCCCACCGGGACAGGGGAGGGAGAGAGAGGCTACACCTTC. It codes for CASSPTGTGEGERGYTF. V gene TRBV5-5 combines with J gene TRBJ1-2; 10 bases agree with TRBD1. The CDR3 is 17 amino acids. Trimming at V came to 5 bases and at J to 8 bases, leaving 18 bases not matched to a gene. Germline V gene data show CDR1 as SGHKS and CDR2 as YYEKEE (reference sequence).

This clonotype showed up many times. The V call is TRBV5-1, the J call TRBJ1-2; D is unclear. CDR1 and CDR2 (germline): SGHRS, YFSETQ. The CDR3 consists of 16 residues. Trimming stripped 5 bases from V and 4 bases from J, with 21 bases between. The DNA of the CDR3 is TGCGCCAGCAGAGTCGGCCCAGGCGGGATGGGCTATGGCTACACCTTC. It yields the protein CASRVGPGGMGYGYTF. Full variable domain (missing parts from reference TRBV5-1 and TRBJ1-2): KAGVTQTPRYLIKTRGQQVTLSCSPISGHRSVSWYQQTPGQGLQFLFEYFSETQRNKGNFPGRFSGRQFSNSRSEMNVSTLELGDSALYLCASRVGPGGMGYGYTFGSGTRLTVV.

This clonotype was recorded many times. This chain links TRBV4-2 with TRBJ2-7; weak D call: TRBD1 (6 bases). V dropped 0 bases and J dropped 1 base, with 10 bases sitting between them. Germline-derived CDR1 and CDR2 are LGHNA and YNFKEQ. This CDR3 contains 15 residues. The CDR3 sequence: CASSQEVGASYEQYF. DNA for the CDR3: TGTGCCAGCAGCCAAGAGGTGGGGGCTTCCTACGAGCAGTACTTC.

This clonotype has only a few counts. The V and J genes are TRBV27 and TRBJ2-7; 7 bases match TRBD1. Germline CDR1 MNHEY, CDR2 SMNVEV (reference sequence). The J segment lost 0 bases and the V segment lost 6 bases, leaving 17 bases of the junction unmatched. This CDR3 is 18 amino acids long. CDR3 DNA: TGTGCCAGCAGCCTTGCCGGCCCTGGGACAGTGAGCTCCTACGAGCAGTACTTC. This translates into CASSLAGPGTVSSYEQYF.

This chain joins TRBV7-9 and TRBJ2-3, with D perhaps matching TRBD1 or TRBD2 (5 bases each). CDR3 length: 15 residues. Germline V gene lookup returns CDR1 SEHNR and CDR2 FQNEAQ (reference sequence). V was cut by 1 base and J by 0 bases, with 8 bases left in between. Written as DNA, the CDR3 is TGTGCCAGCAGCTTAGGACGGGACAGCACAGATACGCAGTATTTT. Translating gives CASSLGRDSTDTQYF.

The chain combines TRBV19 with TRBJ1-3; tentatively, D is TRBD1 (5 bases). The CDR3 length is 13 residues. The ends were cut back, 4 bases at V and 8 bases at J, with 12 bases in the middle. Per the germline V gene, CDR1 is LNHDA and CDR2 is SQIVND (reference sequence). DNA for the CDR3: TGTGCCAGTAGTAAACCAGGGCTGGACACCATATATTTT. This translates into CASSKPGLDTIYF.

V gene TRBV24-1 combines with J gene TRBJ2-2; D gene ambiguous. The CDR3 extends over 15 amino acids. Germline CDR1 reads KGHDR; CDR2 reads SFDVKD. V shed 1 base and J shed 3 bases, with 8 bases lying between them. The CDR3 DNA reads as TGTGCCACCAGTGATTTAAGACCGGACACCGGGGAGCTGTTTTTT. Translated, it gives CATSDLRPDTGELFF.

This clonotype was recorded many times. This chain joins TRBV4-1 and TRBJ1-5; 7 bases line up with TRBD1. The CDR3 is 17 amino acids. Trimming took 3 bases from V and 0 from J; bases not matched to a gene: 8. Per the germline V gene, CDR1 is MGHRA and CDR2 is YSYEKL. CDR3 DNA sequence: TGCGCCAGCAGCCATGGACAGGACGGGTATAGCAATCAGCCCCAGCATTTT. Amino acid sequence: CASSHGQDGYSNQPQHF.

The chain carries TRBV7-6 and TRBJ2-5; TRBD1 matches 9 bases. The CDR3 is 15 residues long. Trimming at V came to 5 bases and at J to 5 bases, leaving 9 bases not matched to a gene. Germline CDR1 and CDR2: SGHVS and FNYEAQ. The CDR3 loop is CASSLLQGAGETQYF. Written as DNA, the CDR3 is TGTGCCAGCAGCCTATTACAGGGGGCAGGGGAGACCCAGTACTTC.

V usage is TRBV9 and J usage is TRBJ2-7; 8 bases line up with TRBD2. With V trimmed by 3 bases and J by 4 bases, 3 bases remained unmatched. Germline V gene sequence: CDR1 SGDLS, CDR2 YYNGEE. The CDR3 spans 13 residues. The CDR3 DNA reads TGTGCCAGCAGCGAGGGACTAGGGTACGAGCAGTACTTC. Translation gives CASSEGLGYEQYF.

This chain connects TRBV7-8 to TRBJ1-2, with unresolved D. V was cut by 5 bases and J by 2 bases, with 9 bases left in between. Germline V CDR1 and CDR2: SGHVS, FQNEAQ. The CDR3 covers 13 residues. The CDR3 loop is CASSGRTNYGYTF. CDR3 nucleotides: TGTGCCAGCAGCGGCCGCACAAACTATGGCTACACCTTC. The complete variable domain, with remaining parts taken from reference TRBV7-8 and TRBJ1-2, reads GAGVSQSPRYKVAKRGQDVALRCDPISGHVSLFWYQQALGQGPEFLTYFQNEAQLDKSGLPSDRFFAERPEGSVSTLKIQRTQQEDSAVYLCASSGRTNYGYTFGSGTRLTVV.

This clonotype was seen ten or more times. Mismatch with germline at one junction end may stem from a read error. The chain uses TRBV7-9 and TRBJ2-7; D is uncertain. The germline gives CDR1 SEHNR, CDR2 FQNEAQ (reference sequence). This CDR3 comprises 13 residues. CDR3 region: CASSSSSAPDRDF. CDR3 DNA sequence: TGTGCCAGCAGCTCCTCCTCGGCACCTGACCGGGACTTC. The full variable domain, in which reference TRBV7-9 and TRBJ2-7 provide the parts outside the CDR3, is DTGVSQNPRHKITKRGQNVTFRCDPISEHNRLYWYRQTLGQGPEFLTYFQNEAQLEKSRLLSDRFSAERPKGSFSTLEIQRTEQGDSAMYLCASSSSSAPDRDFGPGTRLTVT.

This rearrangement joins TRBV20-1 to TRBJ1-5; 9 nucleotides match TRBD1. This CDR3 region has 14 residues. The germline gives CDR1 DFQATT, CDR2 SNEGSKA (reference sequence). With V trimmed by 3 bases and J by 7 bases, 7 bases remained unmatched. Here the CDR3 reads CSASPGQGGQPQHF. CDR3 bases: TGCAGTGCTAGCCCGGGACAGGGAGGACAGCCCCAGCATTTT.

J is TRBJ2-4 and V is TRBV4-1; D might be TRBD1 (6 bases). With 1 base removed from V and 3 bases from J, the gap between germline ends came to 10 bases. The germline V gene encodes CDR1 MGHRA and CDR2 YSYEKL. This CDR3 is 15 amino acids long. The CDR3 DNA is TGCGCCAGCAGCCAAGGTGCGACAGGCAAAAACATTCAGTACTTC. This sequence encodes CASSQGATGKNIQYF.

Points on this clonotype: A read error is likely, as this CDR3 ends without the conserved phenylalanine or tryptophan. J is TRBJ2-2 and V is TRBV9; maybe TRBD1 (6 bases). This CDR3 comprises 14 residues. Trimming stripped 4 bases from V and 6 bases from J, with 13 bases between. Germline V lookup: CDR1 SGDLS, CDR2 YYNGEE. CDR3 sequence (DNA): TGTGCCAGCAGCCCACAGGGATTCTCCGGGGAGCTGTTTTAT. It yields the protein CASSPQGFSGELFY.

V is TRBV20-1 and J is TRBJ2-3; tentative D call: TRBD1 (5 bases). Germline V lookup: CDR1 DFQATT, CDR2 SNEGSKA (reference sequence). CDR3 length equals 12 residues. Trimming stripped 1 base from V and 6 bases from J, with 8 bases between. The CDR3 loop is CSARGPGDTQYF. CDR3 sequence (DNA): TGCAGTGCTAGAGGCCCAGGGGATACGCAGTATTTT.

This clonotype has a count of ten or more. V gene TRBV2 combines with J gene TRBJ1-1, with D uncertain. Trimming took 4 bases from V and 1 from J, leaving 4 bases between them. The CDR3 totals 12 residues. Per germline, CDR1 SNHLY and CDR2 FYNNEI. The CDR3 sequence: CASSAENTEAFF. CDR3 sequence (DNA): TGTGCCAGCAGTGCGGAGAACACTGAAGCTTTCTTT.

This chain's CDR3 is CASSAYSGANVLTF. The CDR3 DNA is TGTGCCAGCAGCGCTTACTCTGGGGCCAACGTCCTGACTTTC. The rearrangement links TRBV9 to TRBJ2-6; D not certain. CDR1 and CDR2 from the germline V gene are SGDLS and YYNGEE. The V gene lost 3 bases and the J gene lost 0 bases, with 4 bases spanning the gap. The CDR3 length is 14 residues.

The CDR3 sequence is CASKRTSGHTDTQYF. DNA for the CDR3: TGTGCCAGCAAAAGAACCTCGGGACACACAGATACGCAGTATTTT. The rearrangement links TRBV2 to TRBJ2-3; D is possibly TRBD1 (6 bases). CDR1 SNHLY and CDR2 FYNNEI come from the germline V gene. The germline V and J ends were trimmed by 7 bases and 2 bases, with 16 bases remaining between them. This CDR3 contains 15 residues. The whole variable domain, remainder taken from reference TRBV2 and TRBJ2-3, is EPEVTQTPSHQVTQMGQEVILRCVPISNHLYFYWYRQILGQKVEFLVSFYNNEISEKSEIFDDQFSVERPDGSNFTLKIRSTKLEDSAMYFCASKRTSGHTDTQYFGPGTRLTVL.

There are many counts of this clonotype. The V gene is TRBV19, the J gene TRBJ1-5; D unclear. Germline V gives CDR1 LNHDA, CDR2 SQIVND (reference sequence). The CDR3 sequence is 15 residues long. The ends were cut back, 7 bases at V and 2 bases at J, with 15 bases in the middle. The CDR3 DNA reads TGTGCCAGTAAGGTTGGAACAAGGGGCAATCAGCCCCAGCATTTT. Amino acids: CASKVGTRGNQPQHF. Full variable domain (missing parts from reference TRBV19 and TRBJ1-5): DGGITQSPKYLFRKEGQNVTLSCEQNLNHDAMYWYRQDPGQGLRLIYYSQIVNDFQKGDIAEGYSVSREKKESFPLTVTSAQKNPTAFYLCASKVGTRGNQPQHFGDGTRLSIL.

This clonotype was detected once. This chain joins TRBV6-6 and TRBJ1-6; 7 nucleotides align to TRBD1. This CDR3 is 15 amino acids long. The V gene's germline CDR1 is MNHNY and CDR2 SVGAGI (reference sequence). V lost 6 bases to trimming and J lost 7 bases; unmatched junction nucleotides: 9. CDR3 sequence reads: CASRKPGQQNSPLHF. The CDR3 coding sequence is TGTGCCAGCAGGAAACCGGGACAGCAGAATTCACCCCTCCACTTT.